The present entry profiles one TCR beta chain with its context. This entry is derived from a study of blood T cell repertoires in COVID-19. Study as a whole: Sample material is recorded as cDNA or gDNA derived from T cells, B-cell-depleted T cells, or PBMCs.

Generated by immunoSEQ multiplex PCR, the TCRdb table keeps only in-frame clones and is missing some. The sample carries a few hundred thousand clones, more than 75% recorded once. Germline CDR1 MDHEN, CDR2 SYDVKM. V was pared by 8 bases and J by 3 bases, with 14 bases between. The CDR3 totals 13 residues. This TCR came from a woman aged 18-29 years who had recovered from COVID-19. V gene TRBV28 combines with J gene TRBJ2-7; D ambiguous. The sequenced sample consisted of PBMCs or T cells enriched from blood (not recorded which). The CDR3 loop is CASWSRENYEQYF. For the CDR3, the DNA is TGTGCCAGCTGGAGCAGAGAAAACTACGAGCAGTACTTC.